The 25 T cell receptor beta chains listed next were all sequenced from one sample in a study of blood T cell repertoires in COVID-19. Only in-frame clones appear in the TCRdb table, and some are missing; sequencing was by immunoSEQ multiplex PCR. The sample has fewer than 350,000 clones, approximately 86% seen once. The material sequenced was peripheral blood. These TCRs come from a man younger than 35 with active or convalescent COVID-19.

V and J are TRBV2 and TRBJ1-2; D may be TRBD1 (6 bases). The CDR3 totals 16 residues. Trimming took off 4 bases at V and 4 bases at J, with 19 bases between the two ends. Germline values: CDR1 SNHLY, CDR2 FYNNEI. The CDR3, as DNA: TGTGCCAGCAGTGGCCCGGGGGGCGATTCCCTCTATGGCTACACCTTC. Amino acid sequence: CASSGPGGDSLYGYTF.

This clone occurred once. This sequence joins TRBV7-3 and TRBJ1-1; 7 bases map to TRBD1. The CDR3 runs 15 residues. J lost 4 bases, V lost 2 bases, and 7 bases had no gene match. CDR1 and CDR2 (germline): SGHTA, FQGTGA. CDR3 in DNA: TGTGCCAGCAGCTTACGAGGGGGCAAAGGCACTGAAGCTTTCTTT. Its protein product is CASSLRGGKGTEAFF.

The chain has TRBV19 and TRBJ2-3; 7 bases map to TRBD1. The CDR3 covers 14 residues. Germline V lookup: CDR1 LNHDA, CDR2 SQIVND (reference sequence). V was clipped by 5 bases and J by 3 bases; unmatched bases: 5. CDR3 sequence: CASSETRGTDTQYF. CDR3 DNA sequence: TGTGCCAGTAGTGAGACCAGGGGGACAGATACGCAGTATTTT.

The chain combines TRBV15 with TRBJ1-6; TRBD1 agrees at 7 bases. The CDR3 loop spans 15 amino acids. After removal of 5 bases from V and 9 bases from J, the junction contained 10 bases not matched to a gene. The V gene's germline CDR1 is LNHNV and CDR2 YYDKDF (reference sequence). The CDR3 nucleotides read TGTGCCACCAGCTCTAGACAGGGAAGTTCTTCACCCCTCCACTTT. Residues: CATSSRQGSSSPLHF.

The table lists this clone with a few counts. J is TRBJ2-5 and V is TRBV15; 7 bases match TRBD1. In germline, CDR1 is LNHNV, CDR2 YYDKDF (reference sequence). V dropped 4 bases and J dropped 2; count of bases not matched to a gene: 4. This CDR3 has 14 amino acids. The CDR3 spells CATSKGTAQETQYF. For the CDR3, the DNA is TGTGCCACCAGCAAGGGGACAGCACAAGAGACCCAGTACTTC. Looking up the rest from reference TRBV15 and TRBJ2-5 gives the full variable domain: DAMVIQNPRYQVTQFGKPVTLSCSQTLNHNVMYWYQQKSSQAPKLLFHYYDKDFNNEADTPDNFQSRRPNTSFCFLDIRSPGLGDTAMYLCATSKGTAQETQYFGPGTRLLVL.

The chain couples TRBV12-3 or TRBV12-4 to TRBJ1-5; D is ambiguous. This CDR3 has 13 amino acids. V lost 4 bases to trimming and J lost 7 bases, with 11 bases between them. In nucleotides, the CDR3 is TGTGCCAGCAGTTCAAACCTGGGCCAGCCCCAGCATTTT. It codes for CASSSNLGQPQHF.

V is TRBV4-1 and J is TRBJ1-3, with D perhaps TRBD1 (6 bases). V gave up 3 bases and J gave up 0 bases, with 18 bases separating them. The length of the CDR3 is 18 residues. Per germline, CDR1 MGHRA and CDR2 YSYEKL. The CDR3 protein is CASSQRWDTANSGNTIYF. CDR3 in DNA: TGCGCCAGCAGCCAGCGATGGGACACCGCGAACTCTGGAAACACCATATATTTT.

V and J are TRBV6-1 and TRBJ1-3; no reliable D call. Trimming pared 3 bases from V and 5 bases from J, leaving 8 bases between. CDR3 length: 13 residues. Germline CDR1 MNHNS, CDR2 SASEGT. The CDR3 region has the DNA TGTGCCAGCAGTGAGAGCCTTAGAAACACCATATATTTT. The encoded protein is CASSESLRNTIYF.

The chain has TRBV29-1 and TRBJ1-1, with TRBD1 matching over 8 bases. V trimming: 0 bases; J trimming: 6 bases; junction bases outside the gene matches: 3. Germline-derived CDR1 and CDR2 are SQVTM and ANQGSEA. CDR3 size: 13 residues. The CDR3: CSVEDQGAAEAFF. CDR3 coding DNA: TGCAGCGTTGAAGATCAGGGGGCTGCTGAAGCTTTCTTT.

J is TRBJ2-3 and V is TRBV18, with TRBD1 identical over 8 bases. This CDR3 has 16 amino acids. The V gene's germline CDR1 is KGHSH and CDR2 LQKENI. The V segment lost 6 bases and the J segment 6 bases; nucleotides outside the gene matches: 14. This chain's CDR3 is CASSPTPQGAGDTQYF. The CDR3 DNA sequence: TGTGCCAGCTCTCCGACCCCGCAGGGGGCTGGGGATACGCAGTATTTT.

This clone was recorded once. The CDR3: CASSVTGTVNNEQFF. CDR3 nucleotide sequence: TGTGCCAGCAGCGTTACCGGGACAGTTAACAATGAGCAGTTCTTC. This chain connects TRBV9 to TRBJ2-1, with 7 bases lining up with TRBD1. The CDR3 consists of 15 residues. Losses at the gene ends were 2 bases for V and 5 bases for J; bases not matched to a gene: 7. From germline, CDR1 is SGDLS and CDR2 YYNGEE.

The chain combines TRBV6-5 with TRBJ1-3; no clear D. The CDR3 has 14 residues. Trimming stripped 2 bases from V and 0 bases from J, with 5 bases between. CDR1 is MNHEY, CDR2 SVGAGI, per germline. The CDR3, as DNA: TGTGCCAGCAGTTACGGAGGCTCTGGAAACACCATATATTTT. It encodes CASSYGGSGNTIYF.

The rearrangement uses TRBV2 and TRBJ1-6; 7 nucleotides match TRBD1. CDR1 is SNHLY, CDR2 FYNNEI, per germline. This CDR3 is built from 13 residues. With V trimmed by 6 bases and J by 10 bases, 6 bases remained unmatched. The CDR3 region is CASRGTVRSPLHF. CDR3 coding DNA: TGTGCCAGCAGGGGGACAGTCCGCTCACCCCTCCACTTT.

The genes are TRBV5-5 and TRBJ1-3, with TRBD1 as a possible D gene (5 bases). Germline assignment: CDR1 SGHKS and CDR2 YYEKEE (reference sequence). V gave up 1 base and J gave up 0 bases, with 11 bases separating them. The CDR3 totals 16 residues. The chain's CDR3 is CASSLTGQGSGNTIYF. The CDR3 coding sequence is TGTGCCAGCAGCTTGACAGGTCAGGGCTCTGGAAACACCATATATTTT.

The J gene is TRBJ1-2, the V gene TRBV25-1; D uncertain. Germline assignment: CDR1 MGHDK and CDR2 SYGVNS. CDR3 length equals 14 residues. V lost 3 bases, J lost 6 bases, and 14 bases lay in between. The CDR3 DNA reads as TGTGCCAGCAGTGAGAAAGAGGGTTACCATGGCTACACCTTC. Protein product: CASSEKEGYHGYTF.

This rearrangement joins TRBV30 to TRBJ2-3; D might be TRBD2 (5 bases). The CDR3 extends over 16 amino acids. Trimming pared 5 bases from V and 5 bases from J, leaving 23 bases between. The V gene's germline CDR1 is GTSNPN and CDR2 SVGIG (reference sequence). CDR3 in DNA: TGTGCCTGGCCTCGACTTGAACCGGGAAAAAGAGATACGCAGTATTTT. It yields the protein CAWPRLEPGKRDTQYF.

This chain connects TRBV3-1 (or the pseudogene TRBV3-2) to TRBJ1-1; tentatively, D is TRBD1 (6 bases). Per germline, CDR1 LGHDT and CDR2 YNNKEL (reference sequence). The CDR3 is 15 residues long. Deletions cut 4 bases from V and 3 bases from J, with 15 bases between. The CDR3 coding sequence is TGTGCCAGCAGCCTCACGCCCAGGGGAGACACTGAAGCTTTCTTT. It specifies CASSLTPRGDTEAFF.

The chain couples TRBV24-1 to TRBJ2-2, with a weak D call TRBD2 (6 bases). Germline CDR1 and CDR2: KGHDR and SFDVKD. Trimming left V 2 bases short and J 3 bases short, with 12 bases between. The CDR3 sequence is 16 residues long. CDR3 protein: CATSDSSVGDTGELFF. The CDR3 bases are TGTGCCACCAGTGATTCTAGCGTCGGAGACACCGGGGAGCTGTTTTTT.

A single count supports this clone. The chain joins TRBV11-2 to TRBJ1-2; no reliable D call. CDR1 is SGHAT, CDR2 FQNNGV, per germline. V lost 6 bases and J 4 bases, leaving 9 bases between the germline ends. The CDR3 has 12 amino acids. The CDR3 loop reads CASSREAYGYTF. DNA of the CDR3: TGTGCCAGCAGTCGGGAGGCCTATGGCTACACCTTC. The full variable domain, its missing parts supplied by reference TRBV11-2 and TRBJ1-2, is EAGVAQSPRYKIIEKRQSVAFWCNPISGHATLYWYQQILGQGPKLLIQFQNNGVVDDSQLPKDRFSAERLKGVDSTLKIQPAKLEDSAVYLCASSREAYGYTFGSGTRLTVV.

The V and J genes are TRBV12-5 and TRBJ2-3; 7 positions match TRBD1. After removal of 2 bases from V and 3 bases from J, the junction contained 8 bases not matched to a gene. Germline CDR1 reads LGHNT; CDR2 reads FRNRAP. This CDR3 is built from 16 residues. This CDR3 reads CASGLPRDSSTDTQYF. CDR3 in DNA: TGTGCTAGTGGTTTGCCCCGGGACAGTAGTACAGATACGCAGTATTTT.

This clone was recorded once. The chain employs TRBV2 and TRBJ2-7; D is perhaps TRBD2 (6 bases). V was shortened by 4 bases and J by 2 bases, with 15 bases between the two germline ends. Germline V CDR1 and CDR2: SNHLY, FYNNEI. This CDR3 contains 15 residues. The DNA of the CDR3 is TGTGCCAGCAGTGTGCGGCGGGGTCGACCCTACGAGCAGTACTTC. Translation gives CASSVRRGRPYEQYF.

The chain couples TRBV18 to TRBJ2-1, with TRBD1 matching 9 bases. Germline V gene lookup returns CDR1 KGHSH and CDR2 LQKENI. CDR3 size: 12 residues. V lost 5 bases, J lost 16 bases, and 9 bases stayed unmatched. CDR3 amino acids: CASSDRTGAVFF. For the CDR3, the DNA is TGTGCCAGCTCAGATCGGACAGGGGCAGTCTTCTTC.

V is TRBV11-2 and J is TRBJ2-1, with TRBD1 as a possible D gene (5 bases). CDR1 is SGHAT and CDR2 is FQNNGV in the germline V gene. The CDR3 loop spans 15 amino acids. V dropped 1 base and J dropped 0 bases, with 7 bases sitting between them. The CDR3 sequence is CASSLGQSSYNEQFF. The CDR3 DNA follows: TGTGCCAGCAGCTTAGGACAGAGCTCCTACAATGAGCAGTTCTTC.

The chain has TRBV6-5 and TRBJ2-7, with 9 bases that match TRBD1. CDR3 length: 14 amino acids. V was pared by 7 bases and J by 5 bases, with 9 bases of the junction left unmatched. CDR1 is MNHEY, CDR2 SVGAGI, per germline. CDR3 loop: CASTLRDRVNEQYF. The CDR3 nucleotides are TGTGCCAGCACACTCCGGGACAGGGTGAACGAGCAGTACTTC.

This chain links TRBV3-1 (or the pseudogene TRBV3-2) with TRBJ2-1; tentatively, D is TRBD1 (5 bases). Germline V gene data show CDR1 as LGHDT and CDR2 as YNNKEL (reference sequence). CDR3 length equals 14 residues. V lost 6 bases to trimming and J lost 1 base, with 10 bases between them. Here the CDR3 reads CASSRGRSYNEQFF. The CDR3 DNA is TGTGCCAGCAGTAGGGGAAGGTCCTACAATGAGCAGTTCTTC.